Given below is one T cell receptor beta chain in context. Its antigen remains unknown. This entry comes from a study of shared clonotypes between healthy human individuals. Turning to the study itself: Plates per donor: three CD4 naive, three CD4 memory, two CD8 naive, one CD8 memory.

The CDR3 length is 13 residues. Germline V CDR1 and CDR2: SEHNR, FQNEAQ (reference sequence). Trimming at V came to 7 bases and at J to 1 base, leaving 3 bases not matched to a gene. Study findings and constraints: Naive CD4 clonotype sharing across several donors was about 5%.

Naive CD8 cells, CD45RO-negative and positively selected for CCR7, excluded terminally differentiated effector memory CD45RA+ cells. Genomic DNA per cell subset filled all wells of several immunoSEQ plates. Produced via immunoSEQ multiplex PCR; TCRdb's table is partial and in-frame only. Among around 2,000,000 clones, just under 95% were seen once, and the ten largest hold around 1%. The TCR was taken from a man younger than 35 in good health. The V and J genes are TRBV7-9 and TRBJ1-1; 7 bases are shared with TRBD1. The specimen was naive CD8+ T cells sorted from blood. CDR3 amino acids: CASTWTGNTEAFF. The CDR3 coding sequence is TGTGCCAGCACCTGGACAGGGAACACTGAAGCTTTCTTT.